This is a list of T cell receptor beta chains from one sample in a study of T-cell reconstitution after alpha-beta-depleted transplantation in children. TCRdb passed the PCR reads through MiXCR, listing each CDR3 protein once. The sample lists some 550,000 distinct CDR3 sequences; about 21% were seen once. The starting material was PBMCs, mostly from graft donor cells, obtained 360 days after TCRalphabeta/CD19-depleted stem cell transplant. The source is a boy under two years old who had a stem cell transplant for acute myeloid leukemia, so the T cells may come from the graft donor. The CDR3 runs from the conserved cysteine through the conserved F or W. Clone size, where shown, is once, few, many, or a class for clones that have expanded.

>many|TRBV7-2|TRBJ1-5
CASSLYSSDQPQHF
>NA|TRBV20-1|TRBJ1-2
CSASSPRAFLTTF
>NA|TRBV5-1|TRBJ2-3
CASSLSPLTDTQYF
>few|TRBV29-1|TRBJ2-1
CSVTGTSGGIYNEQFF
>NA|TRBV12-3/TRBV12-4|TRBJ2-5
CASSLVAPGEETQYF
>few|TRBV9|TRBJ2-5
CASSRTSETQYF
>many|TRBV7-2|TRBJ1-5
CASSLGPGYQPQHF
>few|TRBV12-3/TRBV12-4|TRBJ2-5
CASSIGGGAQETQYF
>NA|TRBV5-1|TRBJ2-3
CASSVLAGVGTDTQYF
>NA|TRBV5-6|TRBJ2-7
CASARTVFYEQYF
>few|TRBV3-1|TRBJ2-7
CASSQAFNYEQYF